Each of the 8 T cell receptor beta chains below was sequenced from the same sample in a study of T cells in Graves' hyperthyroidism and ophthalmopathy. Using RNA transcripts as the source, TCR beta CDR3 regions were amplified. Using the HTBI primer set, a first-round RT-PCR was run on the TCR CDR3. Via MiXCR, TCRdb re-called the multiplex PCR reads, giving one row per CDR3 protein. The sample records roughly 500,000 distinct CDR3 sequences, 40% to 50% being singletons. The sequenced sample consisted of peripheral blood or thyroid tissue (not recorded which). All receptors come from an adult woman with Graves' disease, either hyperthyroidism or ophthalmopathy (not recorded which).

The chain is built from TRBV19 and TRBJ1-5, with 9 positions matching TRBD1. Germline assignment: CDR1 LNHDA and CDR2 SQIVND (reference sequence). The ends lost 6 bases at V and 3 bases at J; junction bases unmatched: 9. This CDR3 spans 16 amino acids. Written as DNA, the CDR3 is TGTGCCAGTAGAATGTCCGGGACAGGGCACAATCAGCCCCAGCATTTT. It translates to CASRMSGTGHNQPQHF.

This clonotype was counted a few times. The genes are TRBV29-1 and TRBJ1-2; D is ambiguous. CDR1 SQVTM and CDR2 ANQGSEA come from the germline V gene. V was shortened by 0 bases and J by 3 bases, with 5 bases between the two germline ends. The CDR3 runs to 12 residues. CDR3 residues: CSVEDQYYGYTF. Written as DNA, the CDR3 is TGCAGCGTTGAAGACCAGTACTATGGCTACACCTTC.

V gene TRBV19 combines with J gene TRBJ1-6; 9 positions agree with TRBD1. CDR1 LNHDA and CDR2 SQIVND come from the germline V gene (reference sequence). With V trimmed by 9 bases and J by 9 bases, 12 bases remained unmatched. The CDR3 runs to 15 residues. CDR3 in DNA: TGTGCCAGCAGCCCCGGGACAGGGAAGGGTTCACCCCTCCACTTT. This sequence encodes CASSPGTGKGSPLHF.

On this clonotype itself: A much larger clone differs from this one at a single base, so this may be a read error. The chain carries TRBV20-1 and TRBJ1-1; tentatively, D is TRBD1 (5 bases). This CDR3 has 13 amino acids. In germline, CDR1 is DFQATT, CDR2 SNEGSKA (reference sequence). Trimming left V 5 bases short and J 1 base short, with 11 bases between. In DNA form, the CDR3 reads TGCAGTGCTCCCAGGACAAGGAACACTGAAGCTTTCTTT. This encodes CSAPRTRNTEAFF.

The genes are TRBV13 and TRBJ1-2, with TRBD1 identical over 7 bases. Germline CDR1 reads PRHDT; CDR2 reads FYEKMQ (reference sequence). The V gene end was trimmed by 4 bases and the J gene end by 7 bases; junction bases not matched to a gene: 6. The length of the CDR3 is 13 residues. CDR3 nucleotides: TGTGCCAGCAGCTCAGGGACAGTGGGTGGCTACACCTTC. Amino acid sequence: CASSSGTVGGYTF.

CDR3 loop: CSVVLEGQPQYF. The CDR3 DNA reads TGCAGCGTTGTTTTGGAGGGCCAGCCCCAGTACTTC. The chain uses TRBV29-1 and TRBJ2-5; D possibly corresponds to TRBD2 (6 bases). The CDR3 contains 12 residues. V was shortened by 4 bases and J by 9 bases, with 15 bases between the two germline ends. CDR1 and CDR2 from the germline V gene are SQVTM and ANQGSEA.

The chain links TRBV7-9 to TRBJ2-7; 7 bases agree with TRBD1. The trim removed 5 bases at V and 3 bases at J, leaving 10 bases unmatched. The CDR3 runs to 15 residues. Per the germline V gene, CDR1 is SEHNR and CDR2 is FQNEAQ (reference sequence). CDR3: CASSTPRGKLYEQYF. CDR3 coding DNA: TGTGCCAGCAGCACCCCCAGGGGGAAGCTCTACGAGCAGTACTTC.

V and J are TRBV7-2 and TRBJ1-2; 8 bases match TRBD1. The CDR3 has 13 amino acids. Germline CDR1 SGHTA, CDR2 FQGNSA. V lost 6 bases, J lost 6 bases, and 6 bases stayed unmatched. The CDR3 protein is CASRPQGADGYTF. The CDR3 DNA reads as TGTGCCAGCAGGCCCCAGGGGGCTGATGGCTACACCTTC.